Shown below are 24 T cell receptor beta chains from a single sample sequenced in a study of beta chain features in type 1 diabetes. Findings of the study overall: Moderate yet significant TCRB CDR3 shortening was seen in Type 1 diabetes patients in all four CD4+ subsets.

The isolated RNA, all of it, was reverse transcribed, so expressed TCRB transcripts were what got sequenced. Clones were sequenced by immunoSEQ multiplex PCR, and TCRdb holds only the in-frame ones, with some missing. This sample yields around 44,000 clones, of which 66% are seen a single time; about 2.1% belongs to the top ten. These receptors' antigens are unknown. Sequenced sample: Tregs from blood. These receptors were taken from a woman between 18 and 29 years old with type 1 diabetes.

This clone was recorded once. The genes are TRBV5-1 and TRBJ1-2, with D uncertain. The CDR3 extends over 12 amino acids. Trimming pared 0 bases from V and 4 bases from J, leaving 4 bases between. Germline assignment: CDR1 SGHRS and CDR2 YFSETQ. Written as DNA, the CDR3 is TGCGCCAGCAGCTTGGGACTCTATGGCTACACCTTC. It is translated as CASSLGLYGYTF. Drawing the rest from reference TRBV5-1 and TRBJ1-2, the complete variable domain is KAGVTQTPRYLIKTRGQQVTLSCSPISGHRSVSWYQQTPGQGLQFLFEYFSETQRNKGNFPGRFSGRQFSNSRSEMNVSTLELGDSALYLCASSLGLYGYTFGSGTRLTVV.

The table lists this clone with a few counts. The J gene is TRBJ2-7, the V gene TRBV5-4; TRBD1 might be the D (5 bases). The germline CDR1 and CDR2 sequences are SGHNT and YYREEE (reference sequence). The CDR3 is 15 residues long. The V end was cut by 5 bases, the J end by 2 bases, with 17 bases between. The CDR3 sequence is CASSPETAKAYEQYF. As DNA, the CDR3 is TGTGCCAGCAGTCCTGAGACAGCCAAGGCCTACGAGCAGTACTTC.

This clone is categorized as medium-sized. The CDR3 here is CASSLVASGRQETQYF. Written as DNA, the CDR3 is TGTGCCAGCAGCTTAGTTGCTAGCGGGAGGCAAGAGACCCAGTACTTC. The chain employs TRBV7-2 and TRBJ2-5; TRBD2 aligns across 11 bases. Germline V gives CDR1 SGHTA, CDR2 FQGNSA. The CDR3 has 16 residues. V shed 1 base and J 2 bases; nucleotides not matched to a gene: 3. Based on the CDR3 plus reference TRBV7-2 and TRBJ2-5, the full variable domain is GAGVSQSPSNKVTEKGKDVELRCDPISGHTALYWYRQSLGQGLEFLIYFQGNSAPDKSGLPSDRFSAERTGGSVSTLTIQRTQQEDSAVYLCASSLVASGRQETQYFGPGTRLLVL.

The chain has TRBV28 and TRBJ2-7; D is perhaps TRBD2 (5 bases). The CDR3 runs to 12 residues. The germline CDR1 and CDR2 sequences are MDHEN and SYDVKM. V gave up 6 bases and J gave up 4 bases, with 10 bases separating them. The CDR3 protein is CASSLLVYEQYF. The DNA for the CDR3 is TGTGCCAGCAGCTTACTAGTATACGAGCAGTACTTC.

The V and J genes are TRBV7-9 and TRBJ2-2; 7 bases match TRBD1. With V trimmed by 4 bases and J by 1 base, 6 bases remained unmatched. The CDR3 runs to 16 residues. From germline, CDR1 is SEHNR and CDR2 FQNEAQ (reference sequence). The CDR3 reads CASSYRWTGNTGELFF. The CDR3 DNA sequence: TGTGCCAGCAGCTATAGATGGACAGGGAACACCGGGGAGCTGTTTTTT.

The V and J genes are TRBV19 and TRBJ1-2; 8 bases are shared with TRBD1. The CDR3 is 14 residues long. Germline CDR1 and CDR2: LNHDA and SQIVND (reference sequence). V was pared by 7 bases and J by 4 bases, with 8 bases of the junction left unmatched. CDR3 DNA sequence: TGTGCCAGTACCAAGGACAGGGTCCCCTATGGCTACACCTTC. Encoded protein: CASTKDRVPYGYTF.

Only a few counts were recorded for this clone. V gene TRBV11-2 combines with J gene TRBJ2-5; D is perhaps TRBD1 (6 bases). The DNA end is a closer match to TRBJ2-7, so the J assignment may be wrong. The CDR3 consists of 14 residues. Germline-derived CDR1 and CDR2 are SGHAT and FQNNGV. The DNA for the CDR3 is TGTGCCAGCAGCCGCCCGGACAGAACCTACGAGCAGTACTTC. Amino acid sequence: CASSRPDRTYEQYF.

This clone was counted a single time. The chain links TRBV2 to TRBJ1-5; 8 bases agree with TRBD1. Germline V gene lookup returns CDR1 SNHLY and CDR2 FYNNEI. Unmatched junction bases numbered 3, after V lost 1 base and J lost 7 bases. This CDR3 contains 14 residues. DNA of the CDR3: TGTGCCAGCAGTGAAGGGACAGGGAGACAGCCCCAGCATTTT. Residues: CASSEGTGRQPQHF.

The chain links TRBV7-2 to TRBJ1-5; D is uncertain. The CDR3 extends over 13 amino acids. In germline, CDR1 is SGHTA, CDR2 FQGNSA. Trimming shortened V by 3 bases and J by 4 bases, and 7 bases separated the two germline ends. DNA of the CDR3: TGTGCCAGCAGCTTCGCGGTAAATCAGCCCCAGCATTTT. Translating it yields CASSFAVNQPQHF.

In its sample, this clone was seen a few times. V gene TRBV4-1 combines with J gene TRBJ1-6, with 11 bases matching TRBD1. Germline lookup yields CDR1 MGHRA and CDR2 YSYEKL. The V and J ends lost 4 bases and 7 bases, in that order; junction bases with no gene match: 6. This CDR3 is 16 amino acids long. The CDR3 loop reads CASSREGQGVNSPLHF. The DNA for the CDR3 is TGCGCCAGCAGCCGTGAGGGACAGGGGGTAAATTCACCCCTCCACTTT.

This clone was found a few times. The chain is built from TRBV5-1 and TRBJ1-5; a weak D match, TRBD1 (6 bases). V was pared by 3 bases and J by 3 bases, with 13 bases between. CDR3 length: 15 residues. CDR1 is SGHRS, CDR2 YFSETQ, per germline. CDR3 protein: CASSSGDGLNQPQHF. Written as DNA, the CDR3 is TGCGCCAGCAGCTCAGGGGACGGACTCAATCAGCCCCAGCATTTT.

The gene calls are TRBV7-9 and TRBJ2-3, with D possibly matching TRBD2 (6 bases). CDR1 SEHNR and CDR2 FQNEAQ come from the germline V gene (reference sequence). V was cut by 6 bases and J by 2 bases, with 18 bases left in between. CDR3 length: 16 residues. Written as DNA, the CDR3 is TGTGCCAGCAGGGGGGGAAGACAGCGCTTCACAGATACGCAGTATTTT. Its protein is CASRGGRQRFTDTQYF.

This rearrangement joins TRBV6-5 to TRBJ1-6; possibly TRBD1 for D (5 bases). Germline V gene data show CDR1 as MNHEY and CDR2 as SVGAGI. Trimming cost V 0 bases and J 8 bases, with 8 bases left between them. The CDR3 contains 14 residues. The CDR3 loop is CASSYSGDYSPLHF. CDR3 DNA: TGTGCCAGCAGTTACTCAGGGGACTATTCACCCCTCCACTTT.

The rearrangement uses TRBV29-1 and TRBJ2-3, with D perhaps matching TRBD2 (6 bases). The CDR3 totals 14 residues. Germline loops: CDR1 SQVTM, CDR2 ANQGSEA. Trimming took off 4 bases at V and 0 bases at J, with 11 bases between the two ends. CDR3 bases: TGCAGCGTTGCCATGCGGGGAAGCACAGATACGCAGTATTTT. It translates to CSVAMRGSTDTQYF.

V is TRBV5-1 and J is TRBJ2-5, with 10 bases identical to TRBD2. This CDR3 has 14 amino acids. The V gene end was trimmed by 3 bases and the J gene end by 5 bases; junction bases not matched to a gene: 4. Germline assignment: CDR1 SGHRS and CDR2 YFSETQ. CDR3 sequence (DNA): TGCGCCAGCAGCTCCCCTAGCGGGAGTGAGACCCAGTACTTC. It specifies CASSSPSGSETQYF. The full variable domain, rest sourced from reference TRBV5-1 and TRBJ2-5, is KAGVTQTPRYLIKTRGQQVTLSCSPISGHRSVSWYQQTPGQGLQFLFEYFSETQRNKGNFPGRFSGRQFSNSRSEMNVSTLELGDSALYLCASSSPSGSETQYFGPGTRLLVL.

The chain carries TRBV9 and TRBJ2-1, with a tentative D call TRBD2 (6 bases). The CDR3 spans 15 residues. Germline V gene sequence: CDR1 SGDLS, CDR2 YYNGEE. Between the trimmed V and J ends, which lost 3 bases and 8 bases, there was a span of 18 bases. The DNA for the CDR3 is TGTGCCAGCAGCGCCGGGAGAATTCGATCGGATGAGCAGTTCTTC. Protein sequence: CASSAGRIRSDEQFF. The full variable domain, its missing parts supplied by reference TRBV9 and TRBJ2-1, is DSGVTQTPKHLITATGQRVTLRCSPRSGDLSVYWYQQSLDQGLQFLIQYYNGEERAKGNILERFSAQQFPDLHSELNLSSLELGDSALYFCASSAGRIRSDEQFFGPGTRLTVL.

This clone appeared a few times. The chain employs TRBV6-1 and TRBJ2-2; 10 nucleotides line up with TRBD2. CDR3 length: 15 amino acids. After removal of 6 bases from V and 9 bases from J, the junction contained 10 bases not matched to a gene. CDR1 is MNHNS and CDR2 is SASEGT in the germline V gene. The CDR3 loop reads CASSYLSGRSRELFF. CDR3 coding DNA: TGTGCCAGCAGCTACCTTAGCGGGAGGAGTAGGGAGCTGTTTTTT.

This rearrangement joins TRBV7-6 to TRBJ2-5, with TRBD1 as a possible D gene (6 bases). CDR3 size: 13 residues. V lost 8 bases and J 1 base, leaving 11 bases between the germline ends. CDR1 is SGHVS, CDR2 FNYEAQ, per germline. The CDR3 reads CASRSGVQETQYF. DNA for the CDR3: TGTGCCAGCCGCTCAGGGGTCCAAGAGACCCAGTACTTC. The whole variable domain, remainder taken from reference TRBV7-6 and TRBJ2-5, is GAGVSQSPRYKVTKRGQDVALRCDPISGHVSLYWYRQALGQGPEFLTYFNYEAQQDKSGLPNDRFSAERPEGSISTLTIQRTEQRDSAMYRCASRSGVQETQYFGPGTRLLVL.

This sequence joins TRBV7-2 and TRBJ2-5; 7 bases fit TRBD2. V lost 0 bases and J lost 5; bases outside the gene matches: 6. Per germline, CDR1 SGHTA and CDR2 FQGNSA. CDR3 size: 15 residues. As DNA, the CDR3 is TGTGCCAGCAGCTTAGCAAGCGGGGCTAGGGAGACCCAGTACTTC. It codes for CASSLASGARETQYF. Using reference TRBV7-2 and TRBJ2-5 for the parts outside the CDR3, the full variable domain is GAGVSQSPSNKVTEKGKDVELRCDPISGHTALYWYRQSLGQGLEFLIYFQGNSAPDKSGLPSDRFSAERTGGSVSTLTIQRTQQEDSAVYLCASSLASGARETQYFGPGTRLLVL.

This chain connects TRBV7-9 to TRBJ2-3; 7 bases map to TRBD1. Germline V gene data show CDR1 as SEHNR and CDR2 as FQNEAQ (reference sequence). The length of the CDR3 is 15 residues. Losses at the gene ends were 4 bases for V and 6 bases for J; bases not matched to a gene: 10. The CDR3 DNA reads TGTGCCAGCAGCTCGAACCGGGACAGCAGGGATACGCAGTATTTT. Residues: CASSSNRDSRDTQYF. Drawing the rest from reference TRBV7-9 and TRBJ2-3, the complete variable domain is DTGVSQNPRHKITKRGQNVTFRCDPISEHNRLYWYRQTLGQGPEFLTYFQNEAQLEKSRLLSDRFSAERPKGSFSTLEIQRTEQGDSAMYLCASSSNRDSRDTQYFGPGTRLTVL.

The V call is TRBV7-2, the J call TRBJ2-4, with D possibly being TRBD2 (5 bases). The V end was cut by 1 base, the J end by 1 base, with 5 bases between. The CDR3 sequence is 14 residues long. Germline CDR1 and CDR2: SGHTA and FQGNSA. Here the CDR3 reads CASSLGGAKNIQYF. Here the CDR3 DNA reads TGTGCCAGCAGCTTAGGAGGGGCCAAAAACATTCAGTACTTC.

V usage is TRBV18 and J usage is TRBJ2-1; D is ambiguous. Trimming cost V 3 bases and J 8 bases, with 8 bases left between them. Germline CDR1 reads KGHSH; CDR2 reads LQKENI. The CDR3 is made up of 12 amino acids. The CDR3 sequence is CASSPGLDEQFF. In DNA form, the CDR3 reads TGTGCCAGCTCACCCGGGTTGGATGAGCAGTTCTTC. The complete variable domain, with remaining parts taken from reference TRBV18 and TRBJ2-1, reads NAGVMQNPRHLVRRRGQEARLRCSPMKGHSHVYWYRQLPEEGLKFMVYLQKENIIDESGMPKERFSAEFPKEGPSILRIQQVVRGDSAAYFCASSPGLDEQFFGPGTRLTVL.

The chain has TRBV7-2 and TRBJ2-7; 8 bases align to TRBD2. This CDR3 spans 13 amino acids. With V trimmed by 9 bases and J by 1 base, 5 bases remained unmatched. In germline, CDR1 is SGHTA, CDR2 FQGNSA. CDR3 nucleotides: TGTGCCAGTGAGACGGGAGGGTCCTACGAGCAGTACTTC. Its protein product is CASETGGSYEQYF.

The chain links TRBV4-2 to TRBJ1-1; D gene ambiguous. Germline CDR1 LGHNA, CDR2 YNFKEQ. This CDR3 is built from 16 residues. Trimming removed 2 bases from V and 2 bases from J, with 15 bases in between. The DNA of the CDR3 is TGTGCCAGCAGCCAAAATACCGGGAGGCAAAACACTGAAGCTTTCTTT. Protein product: CASSQNTGRQNTEAFF.